A selection of T cell receptor beta chains follows, all from one sample in a study of blood T cell repertoires in COVID-19. Data came from immunoSEQ multiplex PCR; TCRdb stores just in-frame clones and leaves some out. The sample comprises around 300,000 clones, about nine tenths of which are singletons, and 2% to 2.5% rests with the top ten. Sequencing was done on a sample of peripheral blood. These receptors were obtained from a man over 45 with acute or convalescent COVID-19. Each CDR3 is given with its conserved first and last residue. D genes are given only for firm matches. A row's size may be missing; if present it is once, few, many or a size class.

j_gene: TRBJ2-7
abundance: NA
d_gene: NA
v_gene: TRBV10-3
CDR3nt: TGTGCCATCAGTCCGCAACTCGGAGTGGGGTCGGGACAGTACTTC
CDR3aa: CAISPQLGVGSGQYF

j_gene: TRBJ2-1
abundance: NA
d_gene: TRBD1
v_gene: TRBV18
CDR3nt: TGTGCCAGCTCACCAAAGGACAGGGGCCTCGATGAGCAGTTCTTC
CDR3aa: CASSPKDRGLDEQFF

j_gene: TRBJ1-4
abundance: NA
d_gene: NA
v_gene: TRBV3-1/TRBV3-2
CDR3nt: TGTGCCAGCAGCCAAGGATCGCAGTTTAATGAAAAACTGTTTTTT
CDR3aa: CASSQGSQFNEKLFF

j_gene: TRBJ2-7
abundance: NA
d_gene: NA
v_gene: TRBV7-9
CDR3nt: TGTGCCAGCAGCTTTGGCGTACAGGGCGGAGACGAGCAGTACTTC
CDR3aa: CASSFGVQGGDEQYF

j_gene: TRBJ1-2
abundance: NA
d_gene: TRBD1
v_gene: TRBV6-5
CDR3nt: TGTGCCAGCAGCCTGGACAGGGCTAACTATGGCTACACCTTC
CDR3aa: CASSLDRANYGYTF

j_gene: TRBJ2-2
abundance: NA
d_gene: TRBD2
v_gene: TRBV4-2
CDR3nt: TGTGCCAGCAGCCTAGCAGCGGGGGGGCACACCGGGGAGCTGTTTTTT
CDR3aa: CASSLAAGGHTGELFF

j_gene: TRBJ2-7
abundance: NA
d_gene: NA
v_gene: TRBV10-3
CDR3nt: TGTGCCATCAGTGAGCCCGTCGGCTACGAGCAGTACTTC
CDR3aa: CAISEPVGYEQYF

j_gene: TRBJ2-7
abundance: NA
d_gene: NA
v_gene: TRBV11-2
CDR3nt: TGTGCCAGCAGCATGGGCGCGGGGTCGGGGGAGCAGTACTTC
CDR3aa: CASSMGAGSGEQYF

j_gene: TRBJ2-5
abundance: NA
d_gene: TRBD2
v_gene: TRBV19
CDR3nt: TGTGCCAGTAATCGGGCGGGGGGGAGTCAAGAGACCCAGTACTTC
CDR3aa: CASNRAGGSQETQYF

j_gene: TRBJ1-2
abundance: NA
d_gene: NA
v_gene: TRBV7-9
CDR3nt: TGTGCCAGCAGTTCCTCCGGGGGGTCGGGCTATGGCTACACCTTC
CDR3aa: CASSSSGGSGYGYTF

j_gene: TRBJ2-3
abundance: few
d_gene: NA
v_gene: TRBV15
CDR3nt: TGTGCCACCAGCAGAGAAGTCGCTTACTCTAGCACAGATACGCAGTATTTT
CDR3aa: CATSREVAYSSTDTQYF

j_gene: TRBJ1-3
abundance: NA
d_gene: NA
v_gene: TRBV4-1
CDR3nt: TGCGCCAGCAGCCAAGATGGCCCCCGAAACACCATATATTTT
CDR3aa: CASSQDGPRNTIYF

j_gene: TRBJ1-6
abundance: once
d_gene: NA
v_gene: TRBV14
CDR3nt: TGTGCCAGCAGCCAGACCTGGCGGGCGGCTAATTCACCCCTCCACTTT
CDR3aa: CASSQTWRAANSPLHF

j_gene: TRBJ1-2
abundance: NA
d_gene: TRBD1
v_gene: TRBV18
CDR3nt: TGTGCCAGCTCACCAAACAGGGGCGGCTATGGCTACACCTTC
CDR3aa: CASSPNRGGYGYTF

j_gene: TRBJ1-4
abundance: NA
d_gene: TRBD1
v_gene: TRBV5-4
CDR3nt: TGTGCCAGCAACCGGGACAGGAATGAAAAACTGTTTTTT
CDR3aa: CASNRDRNEKLFF

j_gene: TRBJ2-1
abundance: NA
d_gene: NA
v_gene: TRBV7-7
CDR3nt: TGTGCTAGCAGCTTTTCCGACAGGAGCTCCTACAATGAGCAGTTCTTC
CDR3aa: CASSFSDRSSYNEQFF

j_gene: TRBJ2-5
abundance: NA
d_gene: NA
v_gene: TRBV21-1
CDR3nt: TGTGCCAGCAGCATCCGGCGACTAGCGGGCCAAGAGACCCAGTACTTC
CDR3aa: CASSIRRLAGQETQYF

j_gene: TRBJ2-5
abundance: NA
d_gene: NA
v_gene: TRBV14
CDR3nt: TGTGCCAGCAGCCAAGGCCTATTAGAGACTAATCGTCCCCAAGAGACCCAGTACTTC
CDR3aa: CASSQGLLETNRPQETQYF

j_gene: TRBJ2-7
abundance: NA
d_gene: TRBD1
v_gene: TRBV2
CDR3nt: TGTGCCAGCAGTGAAGCGCCGTGGCTATTGGGGACAGGGATAGGGTACGAGCAGTACTTC
CDR3aa: CASSEAPWLLGTGIGYEQYF

j_gene: TRBJ1-4
abundance: NA
d_gene: TRBD1
v_gene: TRBV30
CDR3nt: TGTGCCTGGAAAGAGACAGGGGGAGGTTGGACTAATGAAAAACTGTTTTTT
CDR3aa: CAWKETGGGWTNEKLFF

j_gene: TRBJ1-3
abundance: NA
d_gene: NA
v_gene: TRBV19
CDR3nt: TGTGCCAGTAGTAGGAGGGAGAACACCATATATTTT
CDR3aa: CASSRRENTIYF

j_gene: TRBJ1-5
abundance: NA
d_gene: NA
v_gene: TRBV5-1
CDR3nt: TGCGCCAGCAGCTTGGTGGGGGGGAGCAATCAGCCCCAGCATTTT
CDR3aa: CASSLVGGSNQPQHF